The rows below give T cell receptor beta chains drawn from one sample of a study of shared clonotypes between healthy human individuals. Only in-frame clones appear in the TCRdb table, and some are missing; sequencing was by immunoSEQ multiplex PCR. The table lists some 1,600,000 clones, around 98% of them singletons. Sequenced material: naive CD4+ T cells sorted from blood. The receptor set was obtained from a man in his thirties or forties in good health. CDR3s include the opening cysteine and the closing phenylalanine or tryptophan.

V gene,CDR3 protein
TRBV5-1,CASSRGEGAMNTEAFF
TRBV7-6,CASSLQGASGELFF
TRBV14,CASSQERDWRGSGNTIYF
TRBV10-1,CASSEPGTSDFEQFF
TRBV18,CASSPLQGRETQYF
TRBV5-1,CASSLTTSGRIDEQFF
TRBV30,CAWKSRASGYNEQFF
TRBV28,CASSRGRQPQHF
TRBV7-2,CASSLAVSRGKETQYF
TRBV5-1,CASSLQDENSAFF
TRBV2,CASSLYNEKLFF
TRBV5-1,CASSLGTTQETQYF
TRBV18,CASSLNQWDWGTEAFF
TRBV7-2,CASSLLGFWANTEAFF
TRBV19,CASSWDLQETQYF
TRBV2,CASSGKWVRAASYEQYF